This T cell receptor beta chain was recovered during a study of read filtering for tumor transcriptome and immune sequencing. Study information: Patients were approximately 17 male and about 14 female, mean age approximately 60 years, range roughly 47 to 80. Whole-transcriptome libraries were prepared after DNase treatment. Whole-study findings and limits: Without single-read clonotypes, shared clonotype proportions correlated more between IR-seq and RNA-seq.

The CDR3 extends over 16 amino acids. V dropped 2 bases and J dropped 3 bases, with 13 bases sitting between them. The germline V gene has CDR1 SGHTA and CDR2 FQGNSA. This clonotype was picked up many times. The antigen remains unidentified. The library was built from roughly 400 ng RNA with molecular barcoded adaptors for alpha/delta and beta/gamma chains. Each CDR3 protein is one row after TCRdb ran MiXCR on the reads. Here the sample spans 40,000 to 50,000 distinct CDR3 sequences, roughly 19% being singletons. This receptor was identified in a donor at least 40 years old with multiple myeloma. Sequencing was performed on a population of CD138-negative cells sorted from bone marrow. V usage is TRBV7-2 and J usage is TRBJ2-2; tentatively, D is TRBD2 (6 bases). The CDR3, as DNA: TGTGCCAGCAGCTTATTTCCGGGAGTGGACACCGGGGAGCTGTTTTTT. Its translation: CASSLFPGVDTGELFF.